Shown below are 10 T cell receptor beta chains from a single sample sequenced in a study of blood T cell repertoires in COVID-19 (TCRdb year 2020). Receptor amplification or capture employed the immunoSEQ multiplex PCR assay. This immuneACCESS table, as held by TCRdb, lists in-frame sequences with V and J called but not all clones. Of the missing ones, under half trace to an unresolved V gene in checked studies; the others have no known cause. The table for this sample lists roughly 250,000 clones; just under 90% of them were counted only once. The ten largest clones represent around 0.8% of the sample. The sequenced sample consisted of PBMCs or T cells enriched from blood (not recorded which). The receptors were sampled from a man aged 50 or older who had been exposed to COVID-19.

The CDR3 sequence is CATSRIGTVYGYTF. In DNA form, the CDR3 reads TGTGCCACCAGCAGAATCGGGACAGTTTATGGCTACACCTTC. The chain employs TRBV15 and TRBJ1-2, with 7 bases lining up with TRBD1. The CDR3 has 14 amino acids. V lost 2 bases to trimming and J lost 5 bases; unmatched junction nucleotides: 5. From germline, CDR1 is LNHNV and CDR2 YYDKDF (reference sequence).

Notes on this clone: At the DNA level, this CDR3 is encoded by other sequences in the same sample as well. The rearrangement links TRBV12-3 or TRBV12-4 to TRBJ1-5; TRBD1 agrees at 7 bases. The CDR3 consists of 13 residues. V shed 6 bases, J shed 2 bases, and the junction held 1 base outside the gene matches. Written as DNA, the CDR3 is TGTGCCAGCAGCGGGACAGGCAATCAGCCCCAGCATTTT. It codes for CASSGTGNQPQHF.

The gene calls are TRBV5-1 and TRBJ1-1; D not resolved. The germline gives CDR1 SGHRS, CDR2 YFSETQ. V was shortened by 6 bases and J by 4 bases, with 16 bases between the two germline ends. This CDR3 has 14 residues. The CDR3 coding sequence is TGCGCCAGCAAGTCGACACCGGAGGGCACTGAAGCTTTCTTT. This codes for CASKSTPEGTEAFF.

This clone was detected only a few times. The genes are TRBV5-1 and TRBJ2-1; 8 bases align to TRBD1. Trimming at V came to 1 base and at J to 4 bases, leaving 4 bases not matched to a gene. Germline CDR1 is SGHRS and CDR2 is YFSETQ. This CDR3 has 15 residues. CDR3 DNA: TGCGCCAGCAGCTTGCAGGGACAGGAGTACAATGAGCAGTTCTTC. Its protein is CASSLQGQEYNEQFF.

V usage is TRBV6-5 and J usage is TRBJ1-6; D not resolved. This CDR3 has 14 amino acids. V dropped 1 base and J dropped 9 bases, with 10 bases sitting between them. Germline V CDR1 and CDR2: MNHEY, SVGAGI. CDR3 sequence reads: CASSYLGHSSPLHF. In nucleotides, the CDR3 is TGTGCCAGCAGTTACTTAGGCCACAGTTCACCCCTCCACTTT.

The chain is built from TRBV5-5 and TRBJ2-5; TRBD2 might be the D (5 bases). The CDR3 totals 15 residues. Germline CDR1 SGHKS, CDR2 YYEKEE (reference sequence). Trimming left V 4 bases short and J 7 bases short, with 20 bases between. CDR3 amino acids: CASSAQLGPVGTQYF. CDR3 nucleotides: TGTGCCAGCAGCGCCCAACTAGGGCCGGTGGGGACCCAGTACTTC.

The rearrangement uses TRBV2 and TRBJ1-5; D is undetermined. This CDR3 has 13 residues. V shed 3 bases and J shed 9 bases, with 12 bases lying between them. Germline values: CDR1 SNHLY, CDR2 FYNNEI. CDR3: CASSDEGIGPQHF. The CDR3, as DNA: TGTGCCAGCAGTGATGAGGGTATAGGGCCCCAGCATTTT.

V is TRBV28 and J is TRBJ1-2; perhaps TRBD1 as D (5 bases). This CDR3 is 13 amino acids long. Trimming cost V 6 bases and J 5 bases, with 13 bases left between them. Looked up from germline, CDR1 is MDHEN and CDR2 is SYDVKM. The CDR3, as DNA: TGTGCCAGCAGCTGGGGACTGGTGTATGGCTACACCTTC. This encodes CASSWGLVYGYTF.

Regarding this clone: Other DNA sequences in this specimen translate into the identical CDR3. DNA for the CDR3: TGTGCCAGCAGCCGGACAGGCTCTGGAAACACCATATATTTT. It codes for CASSRTGSGNTIYF. The V gene is TRBV11-2, the J gene TRBJ1-3, with 7 bases that match TRBD1. V trimming: 5 bases; J trimming: 0 bases; junction bases outside the gene matches: 1. Germline V gene data show CDR1 as SGHAT and CDR2 as FQNNGV. This CDR3 has 14 amino acids.

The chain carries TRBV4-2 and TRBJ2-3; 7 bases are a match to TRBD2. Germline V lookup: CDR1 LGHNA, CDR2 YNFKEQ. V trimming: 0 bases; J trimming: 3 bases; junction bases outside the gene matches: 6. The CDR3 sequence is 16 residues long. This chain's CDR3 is CASSQEGGIRTDTQYF. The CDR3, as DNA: TGTGCCAGCAGCCAAGAGGGAGGGATTAGGACAGATACGCAGTATTTT.